Listed below are T cell receptor beta chains from one sample, sequenced in a study of T cell changes during pregnancy in multiple sclerosis. Some clones are missing from TCRdb's copy, which holds only in-frame ones; the method was immunoSEQ multiplex PCR. Of about 93,000 clones in the sample, approximately 92% were seen once. The material was peripheral blood, obtained after pregnancy. These receptors were taken from a female donor with multiple sclerosis, enrolled in a pregnancy study. CDR3s include the opening cysteine and the closing phenylalanine or tryptophan. A D gene is named only where the DNA matches it firmly.

CDR3nt: TGTGCCAGCATGAGGAACACCGGGGAGCTGTTTTTT
CDR3aa: CASMRNTGELFF
v_gene: TRBV6-1
d_gene: .
j_gene: TRBJ2-2

CDR3nt: TGTGCCAGTAGTCTGACAGGCGTCTCCTACGAGCAGTACTTC
CDR3aa: CASSLTGVSYEQYF
v_gene: TRBV19
d_gene: .
j_gene: TRBJ2-7

CDR3nt: TGCGCCAGCAGCCGGACAGGGTCACAGCCCCAGCATTTT
CDR3aa: CASSRTGSQPQHF
v_gene: TRBV5-1
d_gene: TRBD1
j_gene: TRBJ1-5

CDR3nt: TGTGCCAGCAGTTTAACAGGGGGCGCGGGCACTGAAGCTTTCTTT
CDR3aa: CASSLTGGAGTEAFF
v_gene: TRBV27
d_gene: TRBD1
j_gene: TRBJ1-1

CDR3nt: TGTGCCTGGACCCCATATCTGCGGGTGAACACCGGGGAGCTGTTTTTT
CDR3aa: CAWTPYLRVNTGELFF
v_gene: TRBV30
d_gene: .
j_gene: TRBJ2-2

CDR3nt: TGTGCCAGCAGCGACGTCAGGGGGCCGGGCACTGAAGCTTTCTTT
CDR3aa: CASSDVRGPGTEAFF
v_gene: TRBV7-2
d_gene: TRBD1
j_gene: TRBJ1-1

CDR3nt: TGTGCCAGCAGTGGTCAGGGGGCCGCCACAGATACGCAGTATTTT
CDR3aa: CASSGQGAATDTQYF
v_gene: TRBV11-2
d_gene: TRBD1
j_gene: TRBJ2-3

CDR3nt: TGTGCCAGCAGGGCTGCGGACAGGGGGCGAAACTACGAGCAGTACTTC
CDR3aa: CASRAADRGRNYEQYF
v_gene: TRBV2
d_gene: TRBD1
j_gene: TRBJ2-7

CDR3nt: TGTGCCAGCAGCTTGGGGCGGGGAAGGGACACAGATACGCAGTATTTT
CDR3aa: CASSLGRGRDTDTQYF
v_gene: TRBV7-7
d_gene: .
j_gene: TRBJ2-3

CDR3nt: TGTGCTAGTGGTCTCCTCCCAGGGTACACTGAAGCTTTCTTT
CDR3aa: CASGLLPGYTEAFF
v_gene: TRBV12-5
d_gene: .
j_gene: TRBJ1-1

CDR3nt: TGTGCCAGCAGACAGGGCCCCTCTGGAAACACCATATATTTT
CDR3aa: CASRQGPSGNTIYF
v_gene: TRBV2
d_gene: .
j_gene: TRBJ1-3

CDR3nt: TGTGCCAGCGGACGACAGGGTAAGGACACTGAAGCTTTCTTT
CDR3aa: CASGRQGKDTEAFF
v_gene: TRBV7-9
d_gene: TRBD1
j_gene: TRBJ1-1

CDR3nt: TGTGCCAGTAGGGGGCAGGGGTCGACTGAAGCTTTCTTT
CDR3aa: CASRGQGSTEAFF
v_gene: TRBV19
d_gene: .
j_gene: TRBJ1-1

CDR3nt: TGTGCCAGCAGCTTAACTGGGCAGGGCCACGGAAAACTGTTTTTT
CDR3aa: CASSLTGQGHGKLFF
v_gene: TRBV7-2
d_gene: .
j_gene: TRBJ1-4

CDR3nt: TGTGCCTGGAGTCAGGGCCAGCCCCAGCATTTT
CDR3aa: CAWSQGQPQHF
v_gene: TRBV30
d_gene: .
j_gene: TRBJ1-5

CDR3nt: TGTGCCAGCAGCCTGGGAGGCCAGCCCCAGCATTTT
CDR3aa: CASSLGGQPQHF
v_gene: TRBV7-8
d_gene: .
j_gene: TRBJ1-5

CDR3nt: TGTGCCAGCAGCCCCGGGGTCGGAGTGGACGAGCAGTACTTC
CDR3aa: CASSPGVGVDEQYF
v_gene: TRBV5-6
d_gene: .
j_gene: TRBJ2-7

CDR3nt: TGCGCCAGCAGTGAGTCGGGTAGCGCCTCGTGGTATTTT
CDR3aa: CASSESGSASWYF
v_gene: TRBV10-2
d_gene: .
j_gene: TRBJ2-3